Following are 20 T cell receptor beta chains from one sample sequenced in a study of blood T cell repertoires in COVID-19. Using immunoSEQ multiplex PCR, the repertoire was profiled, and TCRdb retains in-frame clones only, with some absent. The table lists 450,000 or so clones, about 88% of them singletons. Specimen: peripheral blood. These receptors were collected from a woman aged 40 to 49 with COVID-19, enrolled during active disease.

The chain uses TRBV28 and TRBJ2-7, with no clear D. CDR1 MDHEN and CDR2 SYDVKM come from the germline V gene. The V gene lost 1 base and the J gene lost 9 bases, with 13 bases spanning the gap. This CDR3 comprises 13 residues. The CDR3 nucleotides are TGTGCCAGCAGTTTATTGCAGTTTCCGGGGCAGTACTTC. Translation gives CASSLLQFPGQYF.

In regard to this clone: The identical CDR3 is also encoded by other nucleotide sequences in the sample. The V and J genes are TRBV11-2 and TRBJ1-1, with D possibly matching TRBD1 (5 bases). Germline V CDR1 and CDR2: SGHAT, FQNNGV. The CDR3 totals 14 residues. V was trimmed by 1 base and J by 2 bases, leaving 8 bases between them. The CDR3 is CASSLVGGNTEAFF. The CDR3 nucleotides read TGTGCCAGCAGCTTAGTGGGGGGAAACACTGAAGCTTTCTTT.

The CDR3 sequence is CAWSVSTGRSFF. CDR3 DNA sequence: TGTGCCTGGAGTGTATCGACAGGGAGGTCTTTCTTT. This rearrangement joins TRBV30 to TRBJ1-1, with 7 bases lining up with TRBD1. Looked up from germline, CDR1 is GTSNPN and CDR2 is SVGIG (reference sequence). This CDR3 is 12 amino acids long. V shed 0 bases and J 12 bases; nucleotides not matched to a gene: 7.

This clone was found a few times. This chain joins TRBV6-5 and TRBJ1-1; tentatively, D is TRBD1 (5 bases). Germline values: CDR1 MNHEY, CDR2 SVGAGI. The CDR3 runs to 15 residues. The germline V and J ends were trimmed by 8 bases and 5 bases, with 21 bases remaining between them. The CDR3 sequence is CASRGGFGKMTEAFF. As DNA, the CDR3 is TGTGCCAGCCGGGGGGGGTTTGGGAAAATGACTGAAGCTTTCTTT.

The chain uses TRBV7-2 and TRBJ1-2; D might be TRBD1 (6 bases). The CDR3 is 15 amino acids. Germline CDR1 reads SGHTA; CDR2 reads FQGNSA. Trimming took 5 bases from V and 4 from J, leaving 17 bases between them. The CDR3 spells CASSPDSPTGYGYTF. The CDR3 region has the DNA TGTGCCAGCAGCCCGGACAGCCCCACGGGCTATGGCTACACCTTC. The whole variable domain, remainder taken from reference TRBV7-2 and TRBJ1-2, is GAGVSQSPSNKVTEKGKDVELRCDPISGHTALYWYRQSLGQGLEFLIYFQGNSAPDKSGLPSDRFSAERTGGSVSTLTIQRTQQEDSAVYLCASSPDSPTGYGYTFGSGTRLTVV.

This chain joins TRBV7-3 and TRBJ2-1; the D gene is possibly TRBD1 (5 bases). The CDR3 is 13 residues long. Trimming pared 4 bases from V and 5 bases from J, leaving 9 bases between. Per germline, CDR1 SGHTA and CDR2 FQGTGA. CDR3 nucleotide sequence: TGTGCCAGCAGCTCCAGGGTCCACAATGAGCAGTTCTTC. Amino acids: CASSSRVHNEQFF. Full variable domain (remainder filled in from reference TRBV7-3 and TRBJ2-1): GAGVSQTPSNKVTEKGKYVELRCDPISGHTALYWYRQSLGQGPEFLIYFQGTGAADDSGLPNDRFFAVRPEGSVSTLKIQRTERGDSAVYLCASSSRVHNEQFFGPGTRLTVL.

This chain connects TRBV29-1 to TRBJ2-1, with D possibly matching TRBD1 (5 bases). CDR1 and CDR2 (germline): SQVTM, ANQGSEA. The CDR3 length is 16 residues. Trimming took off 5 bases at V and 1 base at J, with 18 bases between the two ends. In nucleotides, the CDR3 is TGCAGCGTTAAGTCCAGGGTGACGTTGTCCTACAATGAGCAGTTCTTC. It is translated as CSVKSRVTLSYNEQFF.

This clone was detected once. The CDR3 coding sequence is TGTGCCAGCAGTTACTCGGGACAGGATCCCTACGAGCAGTACTTC. It yields the protein CASSYSGQDPYEQYF. The chain links TRBV6-5 to TRBJ2-7; 8 nucleotides align to TRBD1. The CDR3 is made up of 15 amino acids. Per germline, CDR1 MNHEY and CDR2 SVGAGI. The V gene end was trimmed by 0 bases and the J gene end by 2 bases; junction bases not matched to a gene: 3.

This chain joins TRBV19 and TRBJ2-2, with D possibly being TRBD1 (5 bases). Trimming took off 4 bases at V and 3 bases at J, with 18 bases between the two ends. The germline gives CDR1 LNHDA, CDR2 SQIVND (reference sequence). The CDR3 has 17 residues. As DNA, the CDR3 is TGTGCCAGTAGTACCCGTTTTTGGCAGGGTGACACCGGGGAGCTGTTTTTT. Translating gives CASSTRFWQGDTGELFF.

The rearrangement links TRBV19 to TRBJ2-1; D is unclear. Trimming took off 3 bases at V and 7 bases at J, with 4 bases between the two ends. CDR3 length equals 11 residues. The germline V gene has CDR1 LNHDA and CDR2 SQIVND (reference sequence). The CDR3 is CASSMRNEQFF. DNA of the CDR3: TGTGCCAGTAGTATGAGGAATGAGCAGTTCTTC.

The CDR3 region is CASRSVGQGARGYTF. The DNA of the CDR3 is TGTGCCAGCAGGTCCGTGGGACAGGGGGCGCGGGGCTACACCTTC. This rearrangement joins TRBV27 to TRBJ1-2, with 12 bases that match TRBD1. V dropped 6 bases and J dropped 8; count of bases not matched to a gene: 10. The germline V gene encodes CDR1 MNHEY and CDR2 SMNVEV (reference sequence). The CDR3 extends over 15 amino acids.

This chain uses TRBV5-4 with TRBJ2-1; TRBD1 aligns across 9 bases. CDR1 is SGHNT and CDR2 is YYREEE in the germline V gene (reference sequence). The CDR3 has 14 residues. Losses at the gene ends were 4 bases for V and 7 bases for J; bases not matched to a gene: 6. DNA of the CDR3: TGTGCCAGCAGCACTGGACAGGGGTGGAATGAGCAGTTCTTC. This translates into CASSTGQGWNEQFF. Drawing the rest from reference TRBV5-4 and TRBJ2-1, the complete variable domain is ETGVTQSPTHLIKTRGQQVTLRCSSQSGHNTVSWYQQALGQGPQFIFQYYREEENGRGNFPPRFSGLQFPNYSSELNVNALELDDSALYLCASSTGQGWNEQFFGPGTRLTVL.

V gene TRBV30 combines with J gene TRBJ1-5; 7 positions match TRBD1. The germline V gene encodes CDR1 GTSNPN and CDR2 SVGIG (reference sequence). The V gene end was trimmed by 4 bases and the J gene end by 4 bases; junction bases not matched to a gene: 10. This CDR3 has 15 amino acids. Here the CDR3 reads CAWKTPGGGNQPQHF. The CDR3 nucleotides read TGTGCCTGGAAAACCCCAGGGGGTGGGAATCAGCCCCAGCATTTT.

The CDR3 loop is CASSSDGSYNEQFF. Here the CDR3 DNA reads TGTGCCAGCAGTAGCGACGGATCCTACAATGAGCAGTTCTTC. The rearrangement uses TRBV6-5 and TRBJ2-1; no reliable D call. Germline V lookup: CDR1 MNHEY, CDR2 SVGAGI. This CDR3 comprises 14 residues. V was cut by 5 bases and J by 1 base, with 9 bases left in between.

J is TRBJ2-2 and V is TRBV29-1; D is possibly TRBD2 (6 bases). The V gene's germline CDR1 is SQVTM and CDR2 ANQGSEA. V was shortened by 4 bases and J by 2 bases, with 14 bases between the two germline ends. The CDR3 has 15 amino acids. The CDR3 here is CSVGGLPPNTGELFF. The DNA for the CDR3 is TGCAGCGTTGGGGGACTCCCTCCAAACACCGGGGAGCTGTTTTTT.

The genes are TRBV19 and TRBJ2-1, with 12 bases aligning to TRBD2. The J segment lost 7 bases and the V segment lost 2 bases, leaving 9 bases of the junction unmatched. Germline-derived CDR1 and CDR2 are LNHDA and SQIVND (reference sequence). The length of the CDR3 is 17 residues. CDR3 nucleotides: TGTGCCAGTAGTATATGGACTAGCGGGAATACTGGGAATGAGCAGTTCTTC. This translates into CASSIWTSGNTGNEQFF. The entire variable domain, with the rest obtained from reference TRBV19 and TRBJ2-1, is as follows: DGGITQSPKYLFRKEGQNVTLSCEQNLNHDAMYWYRQDPGQGLRLIYYSQIVNDFQKGDIAEGYSVSREKKESFPLTVTSAQKNPTAFYLCASSIWTSGNTGNEQFFGPGTRLTVL.

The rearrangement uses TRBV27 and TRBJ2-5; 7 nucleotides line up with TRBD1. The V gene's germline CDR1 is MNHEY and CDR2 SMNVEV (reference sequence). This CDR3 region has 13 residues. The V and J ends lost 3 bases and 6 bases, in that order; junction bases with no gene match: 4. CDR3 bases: TGTGCCAGCAGTTTCGGACAGGTTCAGACCCAGTACTTC. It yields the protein CASSFGQVQTQYF.

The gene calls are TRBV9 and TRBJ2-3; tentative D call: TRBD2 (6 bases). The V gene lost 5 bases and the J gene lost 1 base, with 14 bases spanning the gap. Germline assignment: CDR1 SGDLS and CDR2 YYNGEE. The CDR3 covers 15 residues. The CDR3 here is CASRGSSVGTDTQYF. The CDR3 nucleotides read TGTGCCAGCAGAGGGTCTAGCGTGGGCACAGATACGCAGTATTTT.

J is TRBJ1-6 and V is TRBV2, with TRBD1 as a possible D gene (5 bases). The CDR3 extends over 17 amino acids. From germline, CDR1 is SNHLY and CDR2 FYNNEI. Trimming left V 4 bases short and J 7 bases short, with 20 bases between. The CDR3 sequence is CASSGPPGGAVNSPLHF. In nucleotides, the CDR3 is TGTGCCAGCAGTGGCCCCCCCGGTGGGGCTGTAAATTCACCCCTCCACTTT.

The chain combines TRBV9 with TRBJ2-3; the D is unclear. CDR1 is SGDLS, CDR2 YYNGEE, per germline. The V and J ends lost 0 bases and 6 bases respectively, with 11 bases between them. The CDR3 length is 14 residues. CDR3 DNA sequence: TGTGCCAGCAGCGTAGAGATCGTCAGGGATACGCAGTATTTT. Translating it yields CASSVEIVRDTQYF.